This record looks at one TCR beta chain sequence and its context. Data came from immunoSEQ multiplex PCR; TCRdb stores just in-frame clones and leaves some out. The repertoire has a few hundred thousand clones, 85% to 90% of them found once; the top ten carry about 4%. The sample originates from a study of blood T cell repertoires in COVID-19. About the research overall: COVID-19 samples, acute and convalescent, were from the United States, Italy and Spain. PBMCs, B-cell-depleted T cells, or T cells provided the cDNA or gDNA that made up the material.

The CDR3 is 18 residues long. CDR1 is SGHRS and CDR2 is YFSETQ in the germline V gene. V was pared by 3 bases and J by 1 base, with 8 bases of the junction left unmatched. The genes are TRBV5-1 and TRBJ2-6, with 9 bases aligning to TRBD2. The sequencing sample was made of peripheral blood. The TCR sequence derives from a young man with active or convalescent COVID-19. The CDR3 DNA reads as TGCGCCAGCAGCTCCGTAGCGGGAGAGGCGTCTGGGGCCAACGTCCTGACTTTC. Protein sequence: CASSSVAGEASGANVLTF.